What follows describes a single TCR beta chain. Original processing methods: Reference gene primer amplification yielded estimated nucleated cell counts. The repertoire was sequenced with immunoSEQ multiplex PCR; TCRdb's copy has only in-frame clones and lacks some. That table is the source of V, J and clone size, and D and trimming were worked out from the DNA. The sample has around 230,000 clones; around four fifths are singletons. This sample was taken from a study of blood T cell repertoires in COVID-19. Study background: Samples came from the United States, Italy and Spain, spanning acute and convalescent COVID-19. From T cells, B-cell-depleted T cells, or PBMCs came the material, which was cDNA or gDNA.

The germline CDR1 and CDR2 sequences are LNHDA and SQIVND (reference sequence). Deletions cut 4 bases from V and 0 bases from J, with 9 bases between. CDR3 length: 14 amino acids. The chain combines TRBV19 with TRBJ1-1; the D is unclear. This clonotype was sampled from a woman aged 70-85 years with active or convalescent COVID-19. The sequencing input was peripheral blood. The chain's CDR3 is CASSKAQMNTEAFF. CDR3 sequence (DNA): TGTGCCAGTAGTAAAGCACAGATGAACACTGAAGCTTTCTTT. The full variable domain, in which reference TRBV19 and TRBJ1-1 provide the parts outside the CDR3, is DGGITQSPKYLFRKEGQNVTLSCEQNLNHDAMYWYRQDPGQGLRLIYYSQIVNDFQKGDIAEGYSVSREKKESFPLTVTSAQKNPTAFYLCASSKAQMNTEAFFGQGTRLTVV.